These 14 T cell receptor beta chains were all obtained from the same sample, sequenced in a study of vaccination and CD4 T cells after COVID-19. Stated treatment: roughly nine-day PBMC culture with coronavirus spike peptide pools or control peptides (ViraFEST assay). CD4+ T cells that had been cultured provided DNA sequenced with the Oncomine TCR Beta short-read assay. TCRdb recomputed calls from the PCR reads with MiXCR, one row per CDR3 protein. The top ten clones hold under 20% of a sample with about 4,800 distinct CDR3 sequences, 78% of them seen once. Their target antigens are unknown. What was sequenced was CD4+ T cells from blood, cultured in vitro. Receptors were obtained from a human donor who had recovered from COVID-19.

The CDR3 protein is CASSLDMQGGAPQHF. The CDR3 DNA reads TGTGCCAGCAGCTTGGATATGCAGGGAGGCGCGCCCCAGCATTTT. The chain links TRBV5-8 to TRBJ1-5; tentative D call: TRBD1 (5 bases). CDR1 SGHTS and CDR2 YDEGEE come from the germline V gene. This CDR3 spans 15 amino acids. V lost 0 bases and J lost 9, with 16 bases in between.

The CDR3 protein is CASRGSTVLYEQYF. CDR3 bases: TGTGCCAGCAGGGGATCGACAGTCCTTTACGAGCAGTACTTC. This rearrangement joins TRBV7-2 to TRBJ2-7, with a possible D match to TRBD1 (5 bases). The CDR3 extends over 14 amino acids. Trimming pared 6 bases from V and 4 bases from J, leaving 16 bases between. Germline V gene lookup returns CDR1 SGHTA and CDR2 FQGNSA.

V and J are TRBV25-1 and TRBJ1-6; D not resolved. The CDR3 extends over 13 amino acids. Germline CDR1 reads MGHDK; CDR2 reads SYGVNS. V lost 4 bases and J lost 8, with 9 bases in between. The CDR3 DNA reads TGTGCCAGCAGTGCGGCGGGCGATTCACCCCTCCACTTT. Its protein product is CASSAAGDSPLHF.

The V gene is TRBV6-2 or TRBV6-3, the J gene TRBJ1-6; D is uncertain. V was pared by 5 bases and J by 9 bases, with 14 bases between. Germline V gene lookup returns CDR1 MNHEY and CDR2 SVGEGT. The CDR3 loop spans 14 amino acids. CDR3 region: CASSPDLGSSPLHF. The CDR3 nucleotides read TGTGCCAGCAGTCCTGATCTAGGGAGTTCACCCCTCCACTTT.

The chain is built from TRBV24-1 and TRBJ1-5; no reliable D call. Trimming stripped 6 bases from V and 2 bases from J, with 16 bases between. CDR3 size: 16 residues. Germline V gene data show CDR1 as KGHDR and CDR2 as SFDVKD. This chain's CDR3 is CATSRSPTSGNQPQHF. CDR3 bases: TGTGCCACCAGTAGGTCGCCGACATCGGGCAATCAGCCCCAGCATTTT.

This sequence joins TRBV9 and TRBJ1-2; tentative D call: TRBD1 (5 bases). Germline V CDR1 and CDR2: SGDLS, YYNGEE. Trimming removed 4 bases at V and 5 bases at J, with 21 bases between. This CDR3 spans 16 amino acids. CDR3 nucleotides: TGTGCCAGCAGCCCACCGCCCGGGAGGGGCGAATATGGCTACACCTTC. It codes for CASSPPPGRGEYGYTF.

This rearrangement joins TRBV27 to TRBJ1-2; 7 positions match TRBD1. Germline assignment: CDR1 MNHEY and CDR2 SMNVEV (reference sequence). J was trimmed by 0 bases and V by 9 bases; bases with no gene match: 7. This CDR3 is 14 amino acids long. The CDR3 sequence: CASSQTGSNYGYTF. The DNA for the CDR3 is TGTGCCAGTTCTCAGACAGGGTCTAACTATGGCTACACCTTC.

The chain employs TRBV6-5 and TRBJ1-5, with a tentative D call TRBD1 (5 bases). Looked up from germline, CDR1 is MNHEY and CDR2 is SVGAGI. This CDR3 is 15 amino acids long. Trimming removed 0 bases at V and 5 bases at J, with 11 bases between. The chain's CDR3 is CASSYSKTGHQPQHF. The DNA of the CDR3 is TGTGCCAGCAGTTACTCTAAAACGGGACATCAGCCCCAGCATTTT.

The rearrangement joins TRBV6-4 to TRBJ1-1; TRBD1 is a possible D gene (6 bases). Trimming pared 3 bases from V and 11 bases from J, leaving 16 bases between. This CDR3 comprises 13 residues. The V gene's germline CDR1 is MRHNA and CDR2 SNTAGT. In DNA, the CDR3 is TGTGCCAGCAGTGATGGTGGGGGGCCGGTGGCTTTCTTT. Protein: CASSDGGGPVAFF.

The chain links TRBV10-1 to TRBJ1-2; D gene uncertain. This CDR3 is 13 amino acids long. The germline V gene encodes CDR1 WNHNN and CDR2 SYGVQD (reference sequence). V shed 4 bases and J shed 5 bases, with 11 bases lying between them. Here the CDR3 DNA reads TGCGCCAGCAGTGCAGGACTGATATATGGCTACACCTTC. This gives the protein CASSAGLIYGYTF.

This clonotype was observed once. The CDR3 nucleotides read TGTGCCAGCAGTGCCGAGACCTATGGCTACACCTTC. Translated: CASSAETYGYTF. This rearrangement joins TRBV2 to TRBJ1-2; D is unresolved. V lost 4 bases, J lost 4 bases, and 7 bases lay in between. The CDR3 contains 12 residues. Germline assignment: CDR1 SNHLY and CDR2 FYNNEI. Together with reference TRBV2 and TRBJ1-2, the CDR3 gives the full variable domain: EPEVTQTPSHQVTQMGQEVILRCVPISNHLYFYWYRQILGQKVEFLVSFYNNEISEKSEIFDDQFSVERPDGSNFTLKIRSTKLEDSAMYFCASSAETYGYTFGSGTRLTVV.

The chain employs TRBV7-8 and TRBJ1-6; tentatively, D is TRBD1 (5 bases). CDR3 length: 20 amino acids. CDR1 SGHVS and CDR2 FQNEAQ come from the germline V gene. V lost 5 bases, J lost 2 bases, and 25 bases lay in between. CDR3 DNA sequence: TGTGCCAGCAGCCTTCAAGGGCGTCGAGGGGTCTGGACCTATAATTCACCCCTCCACTTT. This encodes CASSLQGRRGVWTYNSPLHF. Together with reference TRBV7-8 and TRBJ1-6, the CDR3 gives the full variable domain: GAGVSQSPRYKVAKRGQDVALRCDPISGHVSLFWYQQALGQGPEFLTYFQNEAQLDKSGLPSDRFFAERPEGSVSTLKIQRTQQEDSAVYLCASSLQGRRGVWTYNSPLHFGNGTRLTVT.

The chain carries TRBV19 and TRBJ1-2; D is unclear. There are 15 residues in the CDR3. The V and J ends lost 9 bases and 6 bases respectively, with 23 bases between them. In germline, CDR1 is LNHDA, CDR2 SQIVND (reference sequence). This chain's CDR3 is CASTPFNQAAHGYTF. The CDR3 nucleotides are TGTGCCAGCACGCCTTTTAACCAGGCGGCCCATGGCTACACCTTC.

The V call is TRBV6-5, the J call TRBJ1-2, with 7 bases lining up with TRBD1. The germline gives CDR1 MNHEY, CDR2 SVGAGI. Losses at the gene ends were 0 bases for V and 1 base for J; bases not matched to a gene: 2. This CDR3 has 15 residues. The CDR3 is CASSYSGGFNYGYTF. The CDR3 coding sequence is TGTGCCAGCAGTTACTCAGGGGGCTTTAACTATGGCTACACCTTC.